The 26 T cell receptor beta chains listed next were all sequenced from one sample in a study of T cells in Graves' hyperthyroidism and ophthalmopathy (dated by TCRdb to the late 2010s). The library was produced with multiplex PCR. The data were produced on an Illumina HiSeq 2000. TCR beta CDR3 regions were amplified from RNA transcripts. A first-round RT-PCR of the TCR CDR3 used the HTBI primer set with the Qiagen OneStep RT-PCR kit. TCRdb cleaned the public reads at Q25 with fastp, built clones with MiXCR and kept in-frame beta chains. CDR3 protein duplicates are merged, each entry listing the most common genes and DNA. The sample table holds tens of thousands of distinct CDR3 sequences, of which approximately 50% were seen once. The ten biggest clones cover around a third of the sample. Sequencing was carried out using peripheral blood or thyroid tissue (not recorded which). Receptors originate from a man in his late teens or twenties with Graves' hyperthyroidism.

This clonotype appeared many times. This chain joins TRBV11-1 and TRBJ1-4; 7 positions agree with TRBD1. Trimming at V came to 5 bases and at J to 8 bases, leaving 2 bases not matched to a gene. This CDR3 region has 12 residues. Germline assignment: CDR1 SGHAT and CDR2 FQDESV (reference sequence). Written as DNA, the CDR3 is TGTGCCAGCAGCGGGACAGAAGAAAAACTGTTTTTT. This sequence encodes CASSGTEEKLFF.

This rearrangement joins TRBV7-9 to TRBJ1-1; 8 positions agree with TRBD1. This CDR3 region has 13 residues. Germline-derived CDR1 and CDR2 are SEHNR and FQNEAQ (reference sequence). Losses at the gene ends were 4 bases for V and 10 bases for J; bases not matched to a gene: 8. In DNA form, the CDR3 reads TGTGCCAGCAGCTCCGACAGGGGAGATGGAGCTTTCTTT. Translated: CASSSDRGDGAFF.

This chain uses TRBV7-8 with TRBJ1-5; the match to TRBD1 covers 8 bases. V gave up 6 bases and J gave up 4 bases; unmatched junction bases: 8. Per germline, CDR1 SGHVS and CDR2 FQNEAQ. The CDR3 runs to 15 residues. The CDR3 DNA reads TGTGCCAGCAGGTCTGGGACAGGCCTGAATCAGCCCCAGCATTTT. It translates to CASRSGTGLNQPQHF.

This clonotype was seen just once. Mismatch with germline at one junction end may stem from a read error. The rearrangement links TRBV7-2 to TRBJ1-4; D possibly corresponds to TRBD1 (5 bases). This CDR3 contains 14 residues. The germline CDR1 and CDR2 sequences are SGHTA and FQGNSA. CDR3 in amino acids: CASSPGGVGEKLFF. Here the CDR3 DNA reads TGTGCCAGCAGCCCAGGAGGGGTCGGTGAAAAACTGTTCTTT.

The table lists this clonotype with a count of one. The CDR3 region is CASRGLNEKLFF. In DNA, the CDR3 is TGTGCCAGCAGGGGACTGAATGAAAAACTGTTTTTT. The J gene is TRBJ1-4, the V gene TRBV2; TRBD1 might be the D (5 bases). V lost 6 bases, J lost 5 bases, and 7 bases lay in between. The CDR3 contains 12 residues. The germline V gene encodes CDR1 SNHLY and CDR2 FYNNEI.

In DNA, the CDR3 is TGCAGTGCTAGCCGGACAGGGGAGACCCAGTACTTC. This gives the protein CSASRTGETQYF. The chain has TRBV20-1 and TRBJ2-5, with 8 bases matching TRBD1. Looked up from germline, CDR1 is DFQATT and CDR2 is SNEGSKA (reference sequence). V lost 3 bases and J lost 5; bases outside the gene matches: 2. This CDR3 comprises 12 residues.

Note on this clonotype: At one end the junction does not follow the germline gene, possibly because of a read error. This sequence joins TRBV5-1 and TRBJ2-7; 9 bases line up with TRBD1. The CDR3 totals 15 residues. Germline V gives CDR1 SGHRS, CDR2 YFSETQ. Here the CDR3 DNA reads TGCGCCGGCAGCTTGGAAGGGACAGGGTCGTCCGAGCAGTACTTC. Its translation is CAGSLEGTGSSEQYF.

This clonotype was counted a few times. The genes are TRBV18 and TRBJ2-3, with D unclear. CDR1 and CDR2 from the germline V gene are KGHSH and LQKENI. This CDR3 is built from 14 residues. Trimming removed 2 bases from V and 2 bases from J, with 8 bases in between. The DNA for the CDR3 is TGTGCCAGCTCACCAGCCAGGACCACAGATACGCAGTATTTT. This sequence encodes CASSPARTTDTQYF.

This clonotype came up many times. This may be a read error: a much more frequent sequence differs by one nucleotide. The rearrangement joins TRBV11-1 to TRBJ2-5; no clear D gene. There are 12 residues in the CDR3. CDR1 is SGHAT and CDR2 is FQDESV in the germline V gene (reference sequence). V lost 6 bases and J 5 bases, leaving 10 bases between the germline ends. In DNA form, the CDR3 reads TGTGCCAGCAGACGCTCTGGTGAGACCCAGTACTTC. It specifies CASRRSGETQYF.

This clonotype came up a few times. V and J are TRBV18 and TRBJ1-3; the D is unclear. Between the trimmed V and J ends, which lost 1 base and 0 bases, there was a span of 7 bases. Germline CDR1 and CDR2: KGHSH and LQKENI. CDR3 length: 15 residues. The CDR3 DNA sequence: TGTGCCAGCTCACCACTCGTAAGCTCTGGAAACACCATATATTTT. Its translation is CASSPLVSSGNTIYF.

The gene calls are TRBV7-6 and TRBJ2-1; TRBD2 matches 12 bases. The germline V gene encodes CDR1 SGHVS and CDR2 FNYEAQ. The CDR3 runs to 18 residues. The V segment lost 5 bases and the J segment 0 bases; nucleotides outside the gene matches: 8. The CDR3 DNA follows: TGTGCCAGCAGCCCCGGGACTAGCGGGTGGAGCTCCTACAATGAGCAGTTCTTC. Translating it yields CASSPGTSGWSSYNEQFF.

This clonotype showed up many times. The genes are TRBV7-2 and TRBJ1-6; no clear D. This CDR3 contains 16 residues. V dropped 5 bases and J dropped 4 bases, with 15 bases sitting between them. Germline CDR1 is SGHTA and CDR2 is FQGNSA. The CDR3 protein is CASSPPGIRYNSPLHF. CDR3 bases: TGTGCCAGCAGCCCTCCGGGGATACGATATAATTCACCCCTCCACTTT.

The sample holds many counts of this clonotype. The gene calls are TRBV7-9 and TRBJ2-7, with 9 bases that match TRBD2. Losses at the gene ends were 5 bases for V and 2 bases for J; bases not matched to a gene: 7. Per the germline V gene, CDR1 is SEHNR and CDR2 is FQNEAQ (reference sequence). The CDR3 covers 15 residues. CDR3 residues: CASSRIIAGAYEQYF. The CDR3 DNA reads TGTGCCAGCAGCCGTATCATAGCGGGGGCCTACGAGCAGTACTTC.

This clonotype is classed as medium-sized (0.01 to 0.1%). The chain is built from TRBV20-1 and TRBJ2-7; D gene ambiguous. The germline V gene has CDR1 DFQATT and CDR2 SNEGSKA (reference sequence). The V end lost 2 bases, the J end lost 0 bases, and 11 bases lay between the germline ends. The CDR3 is 14 residues long. Here the CDR3 reads CSARTGGYSYEQYF. DNA of the CDR3: TGCAGTGCTAGAACCGGCGGTTACTCCTACGAGCAGTACTTC.

In its sample, this clonotype was seen many times. The chain uses TRBV6-2 or TRBV6-3 and TRBJ1-1, with a possible D match to TRBD1 (5 bases). The length of the CDR3 is 12 residues. Trimming stripped 6 bases from V and 3 bases from J, with 8 bases between. Germline V CDR1 and CDR2: MNHEY, SVGEGT. The CDR3 DNA sequence: TGTGCCAGCAGCCCAGGGTACACTGAAGCTTTCTTT. This encodes CASSPGYTEAFF.

A remark on this clonotype: Given the absence of the conserved phenylalanine or tryptophan at the CDR3 end, a read error is likely. V gene TRBV6-5 combines with J gene TRBJ1-6, with D possibly matching TRBD1 (6 bases). The CDR3 covers 12 residues. Germline assignment: CDR1 MNHEY and CDR2 SVGAGI. Between the trimmed V and J ends, which lost 6 bases and 13 bases, there was a span of 13 bases. The CDR3 region has the DNA TGTGCCAGCAGATTCAGGGGCTCGCCCCTCCACTCT. As protein: CASRFRGSPLHS.

This clonotype occurred a few times. The chain carries TRBV30 and TRBJ1-1; D may be TRBD1 (5 bases). Trimming left V 3 bases short and J 0 bases short, with 14 bases between. The CDR3 is 15 residues long. The germline V gene encodes CDR1 GTSNPN and CDR2 SVGIG (reference sequence). The CDR3 loop is CAWSSWPGMNTEAFF. CDR3 coding DNA: TGTGCCTGGAGCTCGTGGCCAGGGATGAACACTGAAGCTTTCTTT.

This clonotype was counted at least ten times. V gene TRBV28 combines with J gene TRBJ1-2; 9 bases agree with TRBD1. The germline CDR1 and CDR2 sequences are MDHEN and SYDVKM. The CDR3 sequence is 15 residues long. The V segment lost 6 bases and the J segment 4 bases; nucleotides outside the gene matches: 9. CDR3 amino acids: CASSRDRGEPYGYTF. DNA of the CDR3: TGTGCCAGCAGCCGCGACAGGGGGGAGCCCTATGGCTACACCTTC.

The rearrangement uses TRBV20-1 and TRBJ2-2; D might be TRBD2 (5 bases). Trimming left V 5 bases short and J 1 base short, with 8 bases between. CDR1 is DFQATT and CDR2 is SNEGSKA in the germline V gene (reference sequence). The CDR3 spans 13 residues. The DNA for the CDR3 is TGCAGTGCTGAGGGCGGGAACACCGGGGAGCTGTTTTTT. Residues: CSAEGGNTGELFF.

By sample share, this clonotype is medium-sized. This rearrangement joins TRBV6-2 or TRBV6-3 to TRBJ1-5; 8 bases are a match to TRBD1. CDR1 and CDR2 (germline): MNHEY, SVGEGT. The CDR3 totals 16 residues. The V segment lost 6 bases and the J segment 6 bases; nucleotides outside the gene matches: 13. This CDR3 reads CASSPGTGPMVQPQHF. CDR3 coding DNA: TGTGCCAGCAGCCCCGGGACAGGTCCGATGGTTCAGCCCCAGCATTTT.

V gene TRBV19 combines with J gene TRBJ2-6; D unclear. The germline V gene encodes CDR1 LNHDA and CDR2 SQIVND (reference sequence). Trimming stripped 3 bases from V and 0 bases from J, with 9 bases between. The CDR3 runs to 16 residues. CDR3 sequence (DNA): TGTGCCAGTAGTATCGCTAGGCCCTCTGGGGCCAACGTCCTGACTTTC. Translation: CASSIARPSGANVLTF.

The table lists this clonotype with a few counts. The chain has TRBV29-1 and TRBJ2-5; tentatively, D is TRBD2 (6 bases). There are 13 residues in the CDR3. Germline V gene lookup returns CDR1 SQVTM and CDR2 ANQGSEA. The V and J ends lost 8 bases and 2 bases respectively, with 15 bases between them. The CDR3 DNA reads TGCAGCTTGAGGGAGGACTGGCAAGAGACCCAGTACTTC. Its protein product is CSLREDWQETQYF. The whole variable domain, filled in from reference TRBV29-1 and TRBJ2-5, reads SAVISQKPSRDICQRGTSLTIQCQVDSQVTMMFWYRQQPGQSLTLIATANQGSEATYESGFVIDKFPISRPNLTFSTLTVSNMSPEDSSIYLCSLREDWQETQYFGPGTRLLVL.

The chain's CDR3 is CASSTPDRLQETQYF. The CDR3 DNA reads as TGTGCCAGTAGTACCCCTGACAGGTTACAAGAGACCCAGTACTTC. The chain carries TRBV19 and TRBJ2-5, with D maybe TRBD1 (6 bases). V shed 4 bases and J shed 2 bases, with 14 bases lying between them. CDR3 length equals 15 residues. Germline V lookup: CDR1 LNHDA, CDR2 SQIVND (reference sequence). The variable domain in full, with the rest retrieved from reference TRBV19 and TRBJ2-5, is DGGITQSPKYLFRKEGQNVTLSCEQNLNHDAMYWYRQDPGQGLRLIYYSQIVNDFQKGDIAEGYSVSREKKESFPLTVTSAQKNPTAFYLCASSTPDRLQETQYFGPGTRLLVL.

This clonotype was seen ten or more times. J is TRBJ1-2 and V is TRBV7-2; D gene unclear. The germline V and J ends were trimmed by 5 bases and 0 bases, with 19 bases remaining between them. Germline CDR1 is SGHTA and CDR2 is FQGNSA. The CDR3 is made up of 17 amino acids. CDR3: CASSLSPDPSANYGYTF. In DNA, the CDR3 is TGTGCCAGCAGCCTCAGTCCGGACCCTTCAGCTAACTATGGCTACACCTTC.

This clonotype was recorded many times. The chain is built from TRBV29-1 and TRBJ2-7, with D possibly being TRBD2 (6 bases). The CDR3 consists of 12 residues. Trimming shortened V by 6 bases and J by 9 bases, and 18 bases separated the two germline ends. Germline V CDR1 and CDR2: SQVTM, ANQGSEA. CDR3 residues: CSVRPGSSGQYF. In DNA, the CDR3 is TGCAGCGTGAGGCCCGGGAGTAGTGGGCAGTACTTC.

Many counts were recorded for this clonotype. The chain combines TRBV6-5 with TRBJ1-5; D perhaps matches TRBD1 (6 bases). Germline values: CDR1 MNHEY, CDR2 SVGAGI. There are 15 residues in the CDR3. Trimming took 5 bases from V and 2 from J, leaving 13 bases between them. Here the CDR3 DNA reads TGTGCCAGCAGTCGACACGGGGGCGGCAATCAGCCCCAGCATTTT. It specifies CASSRHGGGNQPQHF.